This TCR beta chain originates from a study of T cells in Graves' hyperthyroidism and ophthalmopathy. Study information: Peripheral blood was taken when the disease was first diagnosed, before any treatment began. Broader study findings: Ophthalmopathy was separated from stable hyperthyroidism by a 13 V-J model.

The length of the CDR3 is 15 residues. The germline gives CDR1 SNHLY, CDR2 FYNNEI. Germline trimming cut 6 bases from V and 4 bases from J; bases unmatched to any gene: 9. RNA transcripts served as the template for amplifying TCR beta CDR3 regions. During a first-round RT-PCR of the TCR CDR3, the HTBI primer set was used. From the multiplex PCR reads, TCRdb called clonotypes with MiXCR, one entry per CDR3 protein. Among about 420,000 distinct CDR3 sequences, approximately 14% were seen once, and the ten largest hold roughly 7.4%. This clonotype showed up many times. Its target is not known. The chain joins TRBV2 to TRBJ1-3, with 7 bases fitting TRBD1. The sequence was collected from a young woman with Graves' hyperthyroidism. The sample was blood. CDR3 sequence (DNA): TGTGCCAGCAGCACGACGGACAGGCCCGGAAACACCATATATTTT. Protein: CASSTTDRPGNTIYF.